The 32 T cell receptor beta chains given below trace back to one sample, sequenced in a study of response to subunit inactivated influenza vaccine. MiXCR, run by TCRdb on the RT-PCR reads, gives a single entry per CDR3 protein. The data hold some 200,000 distinct CDR3 sequences, with approximately 12% observed a single time. The sample was also linked to a second study, of T cells expressing NK-cell markers. That source adds: Making the TCR beta cDNA relied on 5'RACE template switching with UMIs.

The input for sequencing was CD8+ T cells sorted from PBMCs, taken 12 days after vaccination. These receptors originate from a man aged 50 or older who received an inactivated influenza vaccine.

This clonotype was seen more than once but under ten times. The chain uses TRBV10-3 and TRBJ2-7; TRBD1 agrees at 8 bases. The CDR3 sequence is 14 residues long. Germline-derived CDR1 and CDR2 are ENHRY and SYGVKD. The trim removed 4 bases at V and 4 bases at J, leaving 6 bases unmatched. The CDR3 bases are TGTGCCATCAGTGCTTCAACAGGGGGTTACGAGCAGTACTTC. It is translated as CAISASTGGYEQYF.

The sample holds a few counts of this clonotype. The rearrangement links TRBV20-1 to TRBJ1-1; TRBD1 agrees at 7 bases. There are 19 residues in the CDR3. Germline values: CDR1 DFQATT, CDR2 SNEGSKA (reference sequence). V dropped 6 bases and J dropped 1; count of bases not matched to a gene: 23. The CDR3 nucleotides are TGCAGTGCGAGGGGGCGGGGTTCGGTGGCACCAACAAAGAACACTGAAGCTTTCTTT. The encoded protein is CSARGRGSVAPTKNTEAFF.

This chain's CDR3 is CASSEGKGASNQPQHF. CDR3 coding DNA: TGTGCCAGCAGTGAGGGAAAGGGGGCTAGCAATCAGCCCCAGCATTTT. This chain connects TRBV2 to TRBJ1-5; 7 nucleotides match TRBD1. J gave up 0 bases and V 3 bases, and 5 bases lay outside the gene matches. CDR1 SNHLY and CDR2 FYNNEI come from the germline V gene. The CDR3 is 16 residues long.

This clonotype was seen a handful of times. This chain connects TRBV29-1 to TRBJ2-5, with 12 bases fitting TRBD2. V trimming: 6 bases; J trimming: 4 bases; junction bases outside the gene matches: 12. CDR1 and CDR2 (germline): SQVTM, ANQGSEA. The CDR3 covers 16 residues. The CDR3 DNA follows: TGCAGCGTGGTCCGGACTAGCGGGACGATTGGAGAGACCCAGTACTTC. Its protein is CSVVRTSGTIGETQYF.

At least ten counts were recorded for this clonotype. This sequence joins TRBV7-2 and TRBJ2-1; no clear D gene. This CDR3 has 13 residues. V was pared by 5 bases and J by 4 bases, with 9 bases between. The germline V gene has CDR1 SGHTA and CDR2 FQGNSA. The CDR3 here is CASSMGMYNEQFF. The CDR3 DNA reads TGTGCCAGCAGCATGGGAATGTACAATGAGCAGTTCTTC.

This clonotype has just a few counts. This rearrangement joins TRBV29-1 to TRBJ1-2, with 7 bases aligning to TRBD1. J lost 4 bases, V lost 7 bases, and 15 bases had no gene match. Germline assignment: CDR1 SQVTM and CDR2 ANQGSEA. This CDR3 comprises 15 residues. CDR3 sequence (DNA): TGCAGCGCCCAGAGACAGGGCTCGAACCTCTATGGCTACACCTTC. Translated: CSAQRQGSNLYGYTF.

This clonotype was counted a few times. The chain employs TRBV10-3 and TRBJ2-7; D call uncertain. Looked up from germline, CDR1 is ENHRY and CDR2 is SYGVKD. This CDR3 contains 11 residues. V was clipped by 10 bases and J by 0 bases, with 7 bases between them. CDR3 DNA: TGTGCCACCGGGTCCTCCTACGAGCAGTACTTC. As protein: CATGSSYEQYF.

This clonotype was seen a few times. The gene calls are TRBV9 and TRBJ2-3; TRBD2 might be the D (5 bases). Trimming removed 3 bases from V and 2 bases from J, with 13 bases in between. The CDR3 is 15 amino acids. The germline V gene encodes CDR1 SGDLS and CDR2 YYNGEE. This CDR3 is CASSASGFHTDTQYF. The CDR3 DNA follows: TGTGCCAGCAGCGCCAGCGGTTTTCACACAGATACGCAGTATTTT.

This clonotype was counted only a few times. This chain connects TRBV20-1 to TRBJ2-3, with 13 bases that match TRBD2. Looked up from germline, CDR1 is DFQATT and CDR2 is SNEGSKA (reference sequence). Trimming took 5 bases from V and 4 from J; bases not matched to a gene: 6. The CDR3 covers 15 residues. The CDR3 sequence: CSAPRTSGSADTQYF. For the CDR3, the DNA is TGCAGTGCTCCCCGGACTAGCGGGAGCGCAGATACGCAGTATTTT.

There are a few counts of this clonotype. V gene TRBV11-1 combines with J gene TRBJ2-1; D is perhaps TRBD2 (5 bases). V gave up 1 base and J gave up 9 bases, with 10 bases separating them. Looked up from germline, CDR1 is SGHAT and CDR2 is FQDESV (reference sequence). The CDR3 has 13 residues. The CDR3 is CASSLGRTSEQFF. The CDR3 region has the DNA TGTGCCAGCAGCTTAGGGAGGACCTCTGAGCAGTTCTTC.

This chain joins TRBV9 and TRBJ2-7, with D perhaps matching TRBD2 (6 bases). Germline CDR1 is SGDLS and CDR2 is YYNGEE. This CDR3 is built from 15 residues. The V end was cut by 0 bases, the J end by 2 bases, with 12 bases between. CDR3 loop: CASSVGAGGTYEQYF. CDR3 nucleotides: TGTGCCAGCAGCGTAGGAGCGGGTGGAACCTACGAGCAGTACTTC.

This clonotype was found many times. The rearrangement joins TRBV12-3 or TRBV12-4 to TRBJ1-5; perhaps TRBD1 as D (5 bases). With 5 bases removed from V and 1 base from J, the gap between germline ends came to 15 bases. The CDR3 covers 16 residues. The CDR3 reads CASSPTGSGSNQPQHF. DNA of the CDR3: TGTGCCAGCAGTCCCACAGGATCCGGGAGCAATCAGCCCCAGCATTTT.

This clonotype has a count of ten or more. This sequence joins TRBV12-3 or TRBV12-4 and TRBJ2-3; a possible D gene is TRBD1 (5 bases). Trimming removed 3 bases from V and 5 bases from J, with 9 bases in between. The CDR3 length is 13 residues. The CDR3 sequence is CASSFQGRDTQYF. DNA of the CDR3: TGTGCCAGCAGTTTCCAGGGAAGAGATACGCAGTATTTT.

This clonotype was seen many times. The chain has TRBV2 and TRBJ2-1; 7 bases match TRBD2. This CDR3 region has 16 residues. With V trimmed by 4 bases and J by 0 bases, 6 bases remained unmatched. CDR1 and CDR2 (germline): SNHLY, FYNNEI. CDR3 sequence: CASSGLAEVSYNEQFF. In DNA, the CDR3 is TGTGCCAGCAGTGGGCTAGCGGAAGTCTCCTACAATGAGCAGTTCTTC.

The chain has TRBV7-3 and TRBJ2-5, with D possibly TRBD2 on 6 matching bases. V was clipped by 5 bases and J by 3 bases, with 10 bases between them. The CDR3 has 13 amino acids. Germline V gives CDR1 SGHTA, CDR2 FQGTGA. CDR3 sequence: CASSVGLEETQYF. CDR3 coding DNA: TGTGCCAGCAGCGTGGGACTGGAAGAGACCCAGTACTTC.

The chain carries TRBV27 and TRBJ1-5; no clear D. Germline V lookup: CDR1 MNHEY, CDR2 SMNVEV (reference sequence). Trimming took off 2 bases at V and 4 bases at J, with 12 bases between the two ends. The CDR3 is 15 residues long. The CDR3 loop is CASSLTPLMNQPQHF. CDR3 bases: TGTGCCAGCAGTTTAACTCCCCTGATGAATCAGCCCCAGCATTTT.

DNA of the CDR3: TGTGCCAGCAGTGAATTTGGGTTCCGTGGCAATGAGCAGTTCTTC. This gives the protein CASSEFGFRGNEQFF. The V and J genes are TRBV2 and TRBJ2-1; D not resolved. The CDR3 is made up of 15 amino acids. The germline V and J ends were trimmed by 2 bases and 6 bases, with 14 bases remaining between them. From germline, CDR1 is SNHLY and CDR2 FYNNEI.

This clonotype was seen many times. The chain uses TRBV7-9 and TRBJ2-2, with 8 nucleotides matching TRBD1. Trimming cost V 11 bases and J 3 bases; bases outside gene matches: 2. This CDR3 contains 12 residues. Germline V lookup: CDR1 SEHNR, CDR2 FQNEAQ (reference sequence). CDR3 nucleotide sequence: TGTGCCGGGACAGGCTACACCGGGGAGCTGTTTTTT. This encodes CAGTGYTGELFF.

This chain uses TRBV25-1 with TRBJ2-7; D unclear. V lost 6 bases and J 4 bases, leaving 7 bases between the germline ends. Germline-derived CDR1 and CDR2 are MGHDK and SYGVNS. The CDR3 is made up of 11 amino acids. Here the CDR3 reads CASRQLYEQYF. DNA for the CDR3: TGTGCCAGCAGACAATTATACGAGCAGTACTTC.

This clonotype was detected a few times. V is TRBV2 and J is TRBJ1-2; D is perhaps TRBD1 (5 bases). V was pared by 6 bases and J by 4 bases, with 12 bases between. The CDR3 totals 13 residues. Per germline, CDR1 SNHLY and CDR2 FYNNEI. The CDR3 coding sequence is TGTGCCAGCAGCCCCCCTGGGGGCTATGGCTACACCTTC. It encodes CASSPPGGYGYTF.

The chain joins TRBV12-3 or TRBV12-4 to TRBJ2-1, with D perhaps TRBD1 (6 bases). The CDR3 has 16 amino acids. Trimming stripped 3 bases from V and 8 bases from J, with 20 bases between. CDR3: CASSLRTGPFPDEQFF. In DNA form, the CDR3 reads TGTGCCAGCAGTTTGAGAACAGGGCCTTTCCCAGATGAGCAGTTCTTC.

This clonotype was counted many times. This chain joins TRBV24-1 and TRBJ2-2; TRBD1 matches 12 bases. This CDR3 is 17 amino acids long. CDR1 is KGHDR and CDR2 is SFDVKD in the germline V gene. Trimming at V came to 3 bases and at J to 6 bases, leaving 7 bases not matched to a gene. DNA for the CDR3: TGTGCCACCAGTGATCTACCCGGGACAGGGGGCCCCGGGGAGCTGTTTTTT. It is translated as CATSDLPGTGGPGELFF.

The V call is TRBV19, the J call TRBJ2-7; D is ambiguous. V was pared by 4 bases and J by 3 bases, with 10 bases between. The V gene's germline CDR1 is LNHDA and CDR2 SQIVND (reference sequence). The CDR3 is made up of 13 amino acids. CDR3 sequence (DNA): TGTGCCAGTAGTACTAACCCCTACTACGAGCAGTACTTC. Encoded protein: CASSTNPYYEQYF.

For this clonotype: A read error is possible here, since a much larger clone lies one base away. The chain links TRBV12-3 or TRBV12-4 to TRBJ1-4; perhaps TRBD1 as D (6 bases). CDR3 size: 15 residues. Trimming took 3 bases from V and 10 from J, leaving 18 bases between them. CDR3 bases: TGTGCCAGCAGTTTGGACTGGGGGGCCATTGGAAAACTGTTTTTT. It is translated as CASSLDWGAIGKLFF.

This clonotype was found a few times. This chain links TRBV12-3 or TRBV12-4 with TRBJ2-5, with D unclear. There are 14 residues in the CDR3. V was shortened by 7 bases and J by 2 bases, with 14 bases between the two germline ends. This CDR3 is CASTNMGSQETQYF. The CDR3 region has the DNA TGTGCCAGCACCAACATGGGCAGTCAAGAGACCCAGTACTTC.

This clonotype has at least ten counts. This chain joins TRBV4-2 and TRBJ1-6, with D possibly TRBD1 on 6 matching bases. This CDR3 has 16 residues. Looked up from germline, CDR1 is LGHNA and CDR2 is YNFKEQ. Between the trimmed V and J ends, which lost 0 bases and 4 bases, there was a span of 10 bases. The CDR3 nucleotides are TGTGCCAGCAGCCAAGATCGGACAGATTATAATTCACCCCTCCACTTT. Translation: CASSQDRTDYNSPLHF.

The chain combines TRBV4-2 with TRBJ2-7; TRBD1 agrees at 9 bases. CDR1 LGHNA and CDR2 YNFKEQ come from the germline V gene. V lost 2 bases to trimming and J lost 0 bases; unmatched junction nucleotides: 5. CDR3 length: 16 residues. CDR3 nucleotide sequence: TGTGCCAGCAGCCAACGACAGGGGGGAGGCTCCTACGAGCAGTACTTC. It codes for CASSQRQGGGSYEQYF.

V and J are TRBV12-3 or TRBV12-4 and TRBJ2-2, with TRBD2 matching 9 bases. The CDR3 loop spans 16 amino acids. V lost 7 bases, J lost 1 base, and 7 bases stayed unmatched. The CDR3 region has the DNA TGTGCCAGCATGCCAAGCGGGGGGAAGAACACCGGGGAGCTGTTTTTT. Translating gives CASMPSGGKNTGELFF.

This clonotype came up a few times. The CDR3 DNA sequence: TGTGCCAGCAGCTTAGTGTCAGGGACAGGGGCCAACGTCCTGACTTTC. Translating it yields CASSLVSGTGANVLTF. This chain uses TRBV7-6 with TRBJ2-6, with D possibly being TRBD1 (6 bases). This CDR3 comprises 16 residues. V was shortened by 1 base and J by 4 bases, with 11 bases between the two germline ends. Germline values: CDR1 SGHVS, CDR2 FNYEAQ.

This clonotype was counted ten times or more. J is TRBJ2-2 and V is TRBV5-6, with D hard to call. V was clipped by 2 bases and J by 6 bases, with 5 bases between them. Germline CDR1 SGHDT, CDR2 YYEEEE. This CDR3 is 12 amino acids long. The CDR3 bases are TGTGCCAGCAGCTTATTATCCGGGGAGCTGTTTTTT. Its protein product is CASSLLSGELFF.

The sample holds many counts of this clonotype. The chain has TRBV24-1 and TRBJ2-2, with a possible D match to TRBD1 (6 bases). This CDR3 spans 15 amino acids. Germline lookup yields CDR1 KGHDR and CDR2 SFDVKD. Trimming pared 3 bases from V and 6 bases from J, leaving 13 bases between. The CDR3 sequence: CATSDPTGLAGELFF. DNA of the CDR3: TGTGCCACCAGTGATCCGACAGGATTAGCCGGGGAGCTGTTTTTT.

This clonotype was picked up many times. The rearrangement links TRBV9 to TRBJ1-2; a weak D match, TRBD1 (5 bases). The CDR3 sequence is 15 residues long. Per germline, CDR1 SGDLS and CDR2 YYNGEE. V was shortened by 3 bases and J by 2 bases, with 14 bases between the two germline ends. The DNA of the CDR3 is TGTGCCAGCAGCGCAGGGTGGAAGGCCAACTATGGCTACACCTTC. Its translation: CASSAGWKANYGYTF.